This T cell receptor (beta chain) was captured by sequencing in a study of graft-versus-host responses after intestinal transplantation. TCRdb's copy holds only in-frame clones and misses some; the assay was immunoSEQ multiplex PCR. The sample lists about 94,000 clones, around 90% seen once, with roughly 0.5% in the top ten. Germline V gene data show CDR1 as MNHEY and CDR2 as SMNVEV (reference sequence). Trimming left V 0 bases short and J 9 bases short, with 18 bases between. The CDR3 is 17 residues long. About this clone itself: Its antigen is undetermined.

This receptor was obtained from a human donor who received an intestinal transplant. V gene TRBV27 combines with J gene TRBJ1-6, with a possible D match to TRBD1 (6 bases). The sample was unstimulated CD8+ T cells sorted from spleen or lymph node cells, taken before intestinal transplant. CDR3 in amino acids: CASSLSGRGGRGSPLHF. For the CDR3, the DNA is TGTGCCAGCAGTTTATCGGGGAGGGGGGGGAGGGGTTCACCCCTCCACTTT.